The 5 T cell receptor beta chains below were found in one sample sequenced in a study of T cells in Graves' hyperthyroidism and ophthalmopathy. The investigators amplified TCR beta CDR3 regions from RNA transcripts. The HTBI set primed first-round TCR CDR3 RT-PCR. TCRdb itself ran the multiplex PCR reads through MiXCR, one entry per CDR3 protein. Of some 150,000 distinct CDR3 sequences detected, 22% appear once; the ten largest clones hold about 70%. Sequenced material: blood. Receptors were obtained from a woman between 45 and 65 years old with Graves' hyperthyroidism that later progressed to Graves' ophthalmopathy.

This clonotype was counted between two and nine times. This rearrangement joins TRBV2 to TRBJ1-5, with D possibly TRBD1 on 5 matching bases. The CDR3 contains 14 residues. The germline V and J ends were trimmed by 1 base and 6 bases, with 10 bases remaining between them. Per germline, CDR1 SNHLY and CDR2 FYNNEI. CDR3 sequence (DNA): TGTGCCAGCAGTGAAGTTCGGGGGTTTCAGCCCCAGCATTTT. Translated, it gives CASSEVRGFQPQHF.

The table lists this clonotype with many counts. The chain is built from TRBV5-5 and TRBJ1-3; 7 nucleotides match TRBD1. After removal of 4 bases from V and 16 bases from J, the junction contained 14 bases not matched to a gene. CDR3 length: 13 amino acids. From germline, CDR1 is SGHKS and CDR2 YYEKEE (reference sequence). CDR3 region: CASSAKQGTRTYF. CDR3 DNA sequence: TGTGCCAGCAGCGCGAAACAGGGGACCCGAACCTATTTT.

This clonotype showed up just a few times. CDR3 loop: CASSLAKQFF. DNA for the CDR3: TGTGCCAGCAGTTTGGCGAAGCAGTTCTTC. The V call is TRBV12-3 or TRBV12-4, the J call TRBJ2-1; D ambiguous. This CDR3 has 10 amino acids. The germline V and J ends were trimmed by 3 bases and 11 bases, with 5 bases remaining between them.

This clonotype was seen only a few times. The chain combines TRBV4-2 with TRBJ2-7, with D perhaps matching TRBD2 (6 bases). The CDR3 is made up of 13 amino acids. V lost 4 bases to trimming and J lost 6 bases, with 13 bases between them. The germline V gene encodes CDR1 LGHNA and CDR2 YNFKEQ. The CDR3: CASSRDLVSEQYF. For the CDR3, the DNA is TGTGCCAGCAGCCGGGACTTAGTTTCCGAGCAGTACTTC.

This clonotype was detected a few times. The chain employs TRBV6-1 and TRBJ2-7; D is uncertain. Trimming cost V 6 bases and J 5 bases, with 11 bases left between them. The CDR3 runs 12 residues. Germline loops: CDR1 MNHNS, CDR2 SASEGT. In nucleotides, the CDR3 is TGTGCCAGCAGAACAAAGGGTGACGAGCAGTACTTC. This gives the protein CASRTKGDEQYF.